This T cell receptor (beta chain) was retrieved from a study of a mutant IDH1 vaccine in newly diagnosed glioma. Background on the study: First vaccine doses came 4-6 weeks after radiotherapy alone, or with temozolomide cycles. Treated patients were approximately 62% male, around 38% female, mean age 40.4 years.

The table came from immunoSEQ multiplex PCR; TCRdb's copy has only in-frame clones and leaves some out. The sample has more than 35,000 clones; roughly 76% are singletons. In the case of this clone: What it binds is not known.

Regarding time point: week 23, last vaccination. Doses consisted of 300 ug of mutant IDH1 20-mer peptide each, paired with topical imiquimod. The J segment lost 7 bases and the V segment lost 0 bases, leaving 4 bases of the junction unmatched. The V gene's germline CDR1 is LGHNA and CDR2 YSLEER. This CDR3 spans 15 amino acids. The sequencing here drew on PBMCs, taken from a glioma patient whose treatment included an IDH1 peptide vaccine. The source is a middle-aged man with glioma. The chain is built from TRBV4-3 and TRBJ2-4; 9 bases line up with TRBD2. The CDR3 nucleotides read TGCGCCAGCAGCCAAGATGCAGCGGGGGGTAACATTCAGTACTTC. Protein: CASSQDAAGGNIQYF.